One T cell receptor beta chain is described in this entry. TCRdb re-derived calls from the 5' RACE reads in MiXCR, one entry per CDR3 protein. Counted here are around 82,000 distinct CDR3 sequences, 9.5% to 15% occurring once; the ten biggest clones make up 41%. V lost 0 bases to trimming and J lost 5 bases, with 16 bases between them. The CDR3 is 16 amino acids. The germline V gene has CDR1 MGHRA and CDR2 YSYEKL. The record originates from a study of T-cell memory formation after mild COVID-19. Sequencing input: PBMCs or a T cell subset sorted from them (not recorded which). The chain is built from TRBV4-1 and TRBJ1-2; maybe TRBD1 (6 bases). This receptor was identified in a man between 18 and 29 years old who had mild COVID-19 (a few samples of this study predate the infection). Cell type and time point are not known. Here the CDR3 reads CASSQETGYREYGYTF. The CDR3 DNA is TGCGCCAGCAGCCAAGAAACGGGATACAGGGAGTATGGCTACACCTTC.